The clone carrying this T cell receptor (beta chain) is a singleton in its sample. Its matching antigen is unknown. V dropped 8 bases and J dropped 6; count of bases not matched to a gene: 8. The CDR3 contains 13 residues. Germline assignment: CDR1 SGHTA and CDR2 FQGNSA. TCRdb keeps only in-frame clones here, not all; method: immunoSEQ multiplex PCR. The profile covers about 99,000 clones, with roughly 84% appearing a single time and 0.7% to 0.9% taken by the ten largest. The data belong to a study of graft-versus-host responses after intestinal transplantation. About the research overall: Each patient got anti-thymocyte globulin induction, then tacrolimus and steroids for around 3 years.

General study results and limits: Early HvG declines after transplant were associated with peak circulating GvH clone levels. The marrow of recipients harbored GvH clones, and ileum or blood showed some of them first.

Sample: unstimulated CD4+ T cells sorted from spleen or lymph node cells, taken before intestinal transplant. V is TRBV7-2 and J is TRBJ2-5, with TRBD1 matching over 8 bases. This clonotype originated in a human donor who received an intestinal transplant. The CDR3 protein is CASQAGGAKTQYF. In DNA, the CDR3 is TGTGCCAGCCAGGCAGGGGGCGCGAAGACCCAGTACTTC. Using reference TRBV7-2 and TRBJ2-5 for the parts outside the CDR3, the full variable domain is GAGVSQSPSNKVTEKGKDVELRCDPISGHTALYWYRQSLGQGLEFLIYFQGNSAPDKSGLPSDRFSAERTGGSVSTLTIQRTQQEDSAVYLCASQAGGAKTQYFGPGTRLLVL.